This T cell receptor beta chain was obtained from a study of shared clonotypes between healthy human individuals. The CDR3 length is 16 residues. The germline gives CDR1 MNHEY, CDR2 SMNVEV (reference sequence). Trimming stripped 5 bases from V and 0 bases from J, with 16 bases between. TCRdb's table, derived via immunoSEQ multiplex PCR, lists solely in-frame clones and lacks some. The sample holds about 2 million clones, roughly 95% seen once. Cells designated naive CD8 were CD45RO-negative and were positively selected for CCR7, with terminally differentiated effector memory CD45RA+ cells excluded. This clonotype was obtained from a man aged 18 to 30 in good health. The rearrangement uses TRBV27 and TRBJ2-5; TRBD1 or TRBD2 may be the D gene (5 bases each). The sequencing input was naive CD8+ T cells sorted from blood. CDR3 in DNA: TGTGCCAGCAGTCACGGGGACGGGAAGTACCAAGAGACCCAGTACTTC. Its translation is CASSHGDGKYQETQYF.